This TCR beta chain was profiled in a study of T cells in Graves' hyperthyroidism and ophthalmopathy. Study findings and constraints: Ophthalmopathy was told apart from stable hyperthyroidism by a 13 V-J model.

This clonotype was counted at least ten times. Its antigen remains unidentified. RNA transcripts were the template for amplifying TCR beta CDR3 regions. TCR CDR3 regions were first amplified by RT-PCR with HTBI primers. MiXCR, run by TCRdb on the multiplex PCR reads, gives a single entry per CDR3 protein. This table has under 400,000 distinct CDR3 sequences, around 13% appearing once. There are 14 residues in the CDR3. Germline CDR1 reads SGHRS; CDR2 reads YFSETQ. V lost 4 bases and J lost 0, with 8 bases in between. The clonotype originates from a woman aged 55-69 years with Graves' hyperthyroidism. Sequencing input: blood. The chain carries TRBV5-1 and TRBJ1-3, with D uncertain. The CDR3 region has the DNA TGCGCCAGCAGCCCATCGAGCTCTGGAAACACCATATATTTT. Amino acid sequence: CASSPSSSGNTIYF.